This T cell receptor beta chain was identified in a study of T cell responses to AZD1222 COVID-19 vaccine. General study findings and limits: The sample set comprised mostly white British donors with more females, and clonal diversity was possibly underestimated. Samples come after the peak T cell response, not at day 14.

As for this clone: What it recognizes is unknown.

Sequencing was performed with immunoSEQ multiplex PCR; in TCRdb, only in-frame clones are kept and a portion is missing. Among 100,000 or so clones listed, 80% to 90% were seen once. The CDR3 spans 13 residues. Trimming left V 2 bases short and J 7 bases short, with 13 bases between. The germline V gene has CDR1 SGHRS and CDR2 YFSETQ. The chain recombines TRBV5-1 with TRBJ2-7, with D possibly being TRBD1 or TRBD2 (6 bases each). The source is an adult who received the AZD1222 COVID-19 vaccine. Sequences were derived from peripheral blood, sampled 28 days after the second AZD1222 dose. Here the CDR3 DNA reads TGCGCCAGCAGCTTCCCGGGGGCGGGGGAGCAGTACTTC. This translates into CASSFPGAGEQYF.